The sequence of this T cell receptor (beta chain) was determined in a study of blood T cell repertoires in COVID-19. Background on the study: Samples came from the United States, Italy and Spain, spanning acute and convalescent COVID-19. From T cells, B-cell-depleted T cells, or PBMCs came the material, which was cDNA or gDNA.

The CDR3 totals 15 residues. V gave up 1 base and J gave up 5 bases, with 14 bases separating them. The germline V gene has CDR1 SGHTA and CDR2 FQGNSA. Authors' analysis steps: It was from reference gene primer amplification that nucleated cell counts were estimated. Profiling relied on immunoSEQ multiplex PCR, and the TCRdb table lists in-frame clones only, not all of them. That table is the source of V, J and clone size, and D and trimming were worked out from the DNA. The data show about 180,000 clones, about four fifths seen once. Patients in Seattle were enrolled during active infection, then followed longitudinally.

This receptor was identified in a woman between 70 and 85 years old with COVID-19, enrolled during active disease. The chain employs TRBV7-2 and TRBJ1-2; D perhaps matches TRBD1 (5 bases). Sequencing input: peripheral blood. The CDR3: CASSLGVGASYGYTF. The CDR3 bases are TGTGCCAGCAGCTTAGGGGTAGGGGCCTCATATGGCTACACCTTC.